Below are 27 T cell receptor beta chains sequenced from a single sample in a study of type 1 regulatory T cells. Their antigens are not known. TCRdb re-derived calls from the reads in MiXCR, one entry per CDR3 protein. The table shows about 62,000 distinct CDR3 sequences, with around 62% occurring only once. Sequenced sample: cultured non-Tr1 T cells, either the whole culture or a sorted T cell fraction (not recorded which). The receptor set was obtained from a human donor in good health.

The V gene is TRBV20-1, the J gene TRBJ1-2; 9 bases map to TRBD1. V lost 5 bases, J lost 4 bases, and 11 bases stayed unmatched. Germline V gene lookup returns CDR1 DFQATT and CDR2 SNEGSKA (reference sequence). The CDR3 has 15 amino acids. In DNA form, the CDR3 reads TGCAGTGCTGAACAGGGGGCGGGGGTTGGCTATGGCTACACCTTC. Translating it yields CSAEQGAGVGYGYTF.

This chain joins TRBV7-8 and TRBJ2-5; TRBD2 matches at 10 bases. The junction had 8 bases not matched to a gene; V was cut back by 2 bases and J by 5 bases. This CDR3 region has 16 residues. The germline CDR1 and CDR2 sequences are SGHVS and FQNEAQ. The DNA for the CDR3 is TGTGCCAGCAGCTTATACGCTAGCGGGAGTGGCGAGACCCAGTACTTC. Protein: CASSLYASGSGETQYF. The whole variable domain, remainder taken from reference TRBV7-8 and TRBJ2-5, is GAGVSQSPRYKVAKRGQDVALRCDPISGHVSLFWYQQALGQGPEFLTYFQNEAQLDKSGLPSDRFFAERPEGSVSTLKIQRTQQEDSAVYLCASSLYASGSGETQYFGPGTRLLVL.

V and J are TRBV10-1 and TRBJ2-7; no clear D gene. Germline lookup yields CDR1 WNHNN and CDR2 SYGVQD (reference sequence). The CDR3 has 17 amino acids. V was clipped by 0 bases and J by 0 bases, with 15 bases between them. CDR3 sequence: CASSESSGSDSSYEQYF. In DNA form, the CDR3 reads TGCGCCAGCAGTGAGTCCTCTGGCAGCGATAGCTCCTACGAGCAGTACTTC.

J is TRBJ2-7 and V is TRBV29-1; 7 bases fit TRBD1. V shed 6 bases and J 7 bases; nucleotides not matched to a gene: 12. The CDR3 totals 13 residues. CDR1 is SQVTM and CDR2 is ANQGSEA in the germline V gene. The CDR3 loop reads CSVETGSGSEQYF. CDR3 coding DNA: TGCAGCGTGGAGACAGGGAGTGGGAGTGAGCAGTACTTC.

V is TRBV6-2 or TRBV6-3 and J is TRBJ2-2; D call uncertain. The ends were cut back, 6 bases at V and 7 bases at J, with 9 bases in the middle. CDR1 and CDR2 from the germline V gene are MNHEY and SVGEGT. CDR3 length: 12 amino acids. The CDR3 bases are TGTGCCAGCAGGCCTACCGTCGGGGAGCTGTTTTTT. Translating it yields CASRPTVGELFF.

The V gene is TRBV20-1, the J gene TRBJ2-5; 12 positions match TRBD2. V was pared by 3 bases and J by 0 bases, with 8 bases of the junction left unmatched. The CDR3 has 17 amino acids. Germline V lookup: CDR1 DFQATT, CDR2 SNEGSKA (reference sequence). The CDR3 coding sequence is TGCAGTGCTAGTATGCTAGCGGGAGGGCCGTACCAAGAGACCCAGTACTTC. Encoded protein: CSASMLAGGPYQETQYF.

The chain has TRBV5-1 and TRBJ2-2; either TRBD1 or TRBD2 may fit D (6 bases each). The CDR3 is 14 residues long. Trimming removed 4 bases from V and 3 bases from J, with 10 bases in between. Germline V gene lookup returns CDR1 SGHRS and CDR2 YFSETQ. Written as DNA, the CDR3 is TGCGCCAGCAGCGCGGAGGGGGACACCGGGGAGCTGTTTTTT. Amino acid sequence: CASSAEGDTGELFF. The full variable domain, rest sourced from reference TRBV5-1 and TRBJ2-2, is KAGVTQTPRYLIKTRGQQVTLSCSPISGHRSVSWYQQTPGQGLQFLFEYFSETQRNKGNFPGRFSGRQFSNSRSEMNVSTLELGDSALYLCASSAEGDTGELFFGEGSRLTVL.

In this sample, this clonotype turned up once. This chain uses TRBV19 with TRBJ1-1; D remains unclear. Trimming pared 4 bases from V and 7 bases from J, leaving 10 bases between. Germline CDR1 reads LNHDA; CDR2 reads SQIVND (reference sequence). This CDR3 region has 12 residues. The CDR3 protein is CASSKLASEAFF. The CDR3 DNA reads as TGTGCCAGTAGTAAATTGGCAAGTGAAGCTTTCTTT.

As for this clonotype: With a much larger clone just one base away, this may be a read error. The rearrangement uses TRBV20-1 and TRBJ2-7; D unclear. The ends were cut back, 0 bases at V and 3 bases at J, with 12 bases in the middle. The V gene's germline CDR1 is DFQATT and CDR2 SNEGSKA (reference sequence). The CDR3 sequence is 14 residues long. The CDR3 reads CSARDVQYDYEQYF. DNA for the CDR3: TGCAGTGCTAGAGATGTGCAGTACGACTACGAGCAGTACTTC.

This clonotype qualifies as medium-sized. This rearrangement joins TRBV5-1 to TRBJ2-5; no definite D call. Looked up from germline, CDR1 is SGHRS and CDR2 is YFSETQ. CDR3 length: 12 amino acids. V was cut by 2 bases and J by 1 base, with 3 bases left in between. The CDR3 sequence is CASSFTQETQYF. DNA for the CDR3: TGCGCCAGCAGCTTCACCCAAGAGACCCAGTACTTC.

The chain employs TRBV6-5 and TRBJ2-2, with D tentatively TRBD2 (6 bases). Germline CDR1 reads MNHEY; CDR2 reads SVGAGI. The CDR3 runs to 17 residues. V lost 0 bases and J lost 5, with 16 bases in between. CDR3 coding DNA: TGTGCCAGCAGTTACTCGAGCGGGTCCGGCGGGACCGGGGAGCTGTTTTTT. Translated: CASSYSSGSGGTGELFF.

DNA of the CDR3: TGTGCCAGCAGCTTAGGGGTTAGCGGGAGCACAGATACGCAGTATTTT. Translating gives CASSLGVSGSTDTQYF. The gene calls are TRBV7-2 and TRBJ2-3, with 7 bases that match TRBD2. In germline, CDR1 is SGHTA, CDR2 FQGNSA. This CDR3 has 16 residues. V lost 1 base and J lost 0; bases outside the gene matches: 4.

This clonotype has only a few counts. V usage is TRBV12-5 and J usage is TRBJ2-3; maybe TRBD1 (7 bases). V shed 8 bases and J shed 2 bases, with 11 bases lying between them. CDR3 size: 13 residues. Germline CDR1 LGHNT, CDR2 FRNRAP. CDR3 amino acids: CASLEGATDTQYF. CDR3 bases: TGTGCTAGTTTGGAGGGGGCCACAGATACGCAGTATTTT.

This clonotype was seen a few times. CDR3 region: CASSLAGGDTEAFF. As DNA, the CDR3 is TGTGCCAGCAGCTTAGCGGGAGGGGACACTGAAGCTTTCTTT. The chain has TRBV11-2 and TRBJ1-1; TRBD1 might be the D (5 bases). The V end lost 1 base, the J end lost 3 bases, and 9 bases lay between the germline ends. This CDR3 is built from 14 residues. Germline V gives CDR1 SGHAT, CDR2 FQNNGV.

This chain joins TRBV20-1 and TRBJ2-1, with TRBD2 identical over 13 bases. The CDR3 spans 15 residues. Unmatched junction bases numbered 9, after V lost 6 bases and J lost 7 bases. Germline V gene lookup returns CDR1 DFQATT and CDR2 SNEGSKA (reference sequence). The CDR3 region is CSALHTSGRVNEQFF. As DNA, the CDR3 is TGCAGTGCCCTACATACTAGCGGGAGGGTTAATGAGCAGTTCTTC.

The DNA of the CDR3 is TGTGCCAGCAATCGAGACGGGCGGAACTATGGCTACACCTTC. Translation gives CASNRDGRNYGYTF. The V and J genes are TRBV6-2 or TRBV6-3 and TRBJ1-2; no clear D gene. This CDR3 spans 14 amino acids. Germline V CDR1 and CDR2: MNHEY, SVGEGT. The V end lost 7 bases, the J end lost 2 bases, and 14 bases lay between the germline ends.

This clonotype was found a few times. V is TRBV20-1 and J is TRBJ2-1; 12 bases are a match to TRBD2. This CDR3 contains 20 residues. J lost 0 bases, V lost 0 bases, and 12 bases had no gene match. The germline CDR1 and CDR2 sequences are DFQATT and SNEGSKA (reference sequence). CDR3 nucleotides: TGCAGTGCTAGAGATCGTGCGGGACTAGCGGGCCAAAGCTCCTACAATGAGCAGTTCTTC. This sequence encodes CSARDRAGLAGQSSYNEQFF.

By its share, this clonotype is medium-sized (0.01 to 0.1%). The chain is built from TRBV7-2 and TRBJ1-5; D call uncertain. Trimming shortened V by 3 bases and J by 3 bases, and 6 bases separated the two germline ends. Germline lookup yields CDR1 SGHTA and CDR2 FQGNSA. The CDR3 loop spans 13 amino acids. Written as DNA, the CDR3 is TGTGCCAGCAGCTTGATAGACAATCAGCCCCAGCATTTT. This gives the protein CASSLIDNQPQHF.

The chain carries TRBV6-5 and TRBJ2-2; 8 nucleotides match TRBD2. V shed 7 bases and J 0 bases; nucleotides not matched to a gene: 10. The CDR3 is made up of 17 amino acids. CDR1 and CDR2 (germline): MNHEY, SVGAGI. This CDR3 is CASTKGAGATNTGELFF. CDR3 DNA sequence: TGTGCCAGCACCAAAGGAGCGGGAGCCACGAACACCGGGGAGCTGTTTTTT.

This clonotype is deemed medium-sized. The V call is TRBV19, the J call TRBJ2-4, with TRBD1 as a possible D gene (5 bases). The V gene's germline CDR1 is LNHDA and CDR2 SQIVND (reference sequence). The ends were cut back, 2 bases at V and 9 bases at J, with 11 bases in the middle. The CDR3 length is 13 residues. DNA of the CDR3: TGTGCCAGTAGTATATCCAGGGCCGGCATTCAGTACTTC. It codes for CASSISRAGIQYF.

For this clonotype: This may stem from a read error, because a much larger clone lies one nucleotide away. This sequence joins TRBV25-1 and TRBJ2-5, with D perhaps TRBD1 (6 bases). The CDR3 loop spans 13 amino acids. The germline V and J ends were trimmed by 9 bases and 6 bases, with 17 bases remaining between them. The germline gives CDR1 MGHDK, CDR2 SYGVNS. The CDR3, as DNA: TGTGCCAGTACAACAGGGTCGGTGAAGACCCAGTACTTC. It specifies CASTTGSVKTQYF. The full variable domain, in which reference TRBV25-1 and TRBJ2-5 provide the parts outside the CDR3, is EADIYQTPRYLVIGTGKKITLECSQTMGHDKMYWYQQDPGMELHLIHYSYGVNSTEKGDLSSESTVSRIRTEHFPLTLESARPSHTSQYLCASTTGSVKTQYFGPGTRLLVL.

The chain carries TRBV12-3 or TRBV12-4 and TRBJ1-3; D gene ambiguous. The CDR3 totals 12 residues. Deletions cut 6 bases from V and 0 bases from J, with 3 bases between. CDR3 residues: CASSFSGNTIYF. The DNA for the CDR3 is TGTGCCAGCAGCTTCTCTGGAAACACCATATATTTT.

The chain has TRBV11-2 and TRBJ2-7, with D perhaps TRBD2 (6 bases). The germline V gene encodes CDR1 SGHAT and CDR2 FQNNGV. V was trimmed by 5 bases and J by 0 bases, leaving 20 bases between them. This CDR3 has 17 amino acids. The CDR3 reads CASSLSMGGSFSYEQYF. As DNA, the CDR3 is TGTGCCAGCAGCCTTTCTATGGGAGGATCCTTCTCCTACGAGCAGTACTTC.

The DNA of the CDR3 is TGTGCCTGGAGTCAAGGCAGTGTTACAGATACGCAGTATTTT. It is translated as CAWSQGSVTDTQYF. V is TRBV30 and J is TRBJ2-3; D gene uncertain. Per the germline V gene, CDR1 is GTSNPN and CDR2 is SVGIG (reference sequence). The V and J ends lost 2 bases and 3 bases respectively, with 12 bases between them. CDR3 length: 14 amino acids.

The chain joins TRBV4-1 to TRBJ1-6; possibly TRBD1 for D (5 bases). The V gene lost 6 bases and the J gene lost 8 bases, with 17 bases spanning the gap. The CDR3 totals 15 residues. Germline CDR1 is MGHRA and CDR2 is YSYEKL. CDR3 bases: TGCGCCAGCAGTCGTATCCAGGGACGCGATTCACCCCTCCACTTT. It yields the protein CASSRIQGRDSPLHF.

This clonotype showed up just once. V and J are TRBV5-4 and TRBJ2-1; 7 bases are shared with TRBD2. V shed 1 base and J 10 bases; nucleotides not matched to a gene: 8. The germline V gene encodes CDR1 SGHNT and CDR2 YYREEE (reference sequence). The CDR3 length is 14 residues. This CDR3 is CASSLTSSGKEQFF. CDR3 nucleotides: TGTGCCAGCAGCTTGACCTCCAGCGGGAAGGAGCAGTTCTTC.

This chain links TRBV20-1 with TRBJ2-5; D remains ambiguous. Per germline, CDR1 DFQATT and CDR2 SNEGSKA (reference sequence). The CDR3 extends over 13 amino acids. The V end was cut by 6 bases, the J end by 2 bases, with 13 bases between. The CDR3 DNA reads as TGCAGTGCCCTCTGGACCACTCAAGAGACCCAGTACTTC. Translated, it gives CSALWTTQETQYF.